Following are 22 T cell receptor beta chains from one sample sequenced in a study of T cells in Graves' hyperthyroidism and ophthalmopathy. Researchers amplified the TCR beta CDR3 regions from RNA transcripts. The HTBI set primed first-round TCR CDR3 RT-PCR. MiXCR, run by TCRdb on the multiplex PCR reads, gives a single entry per CDR3 protein. The sample consists of about 410,000 distinct CDR3 sequences, over 12% of them appearing once. The sample consisted of blood. These TCRs come from a young man with Graves' ophthalmopathy.

The J gene is TRBJ1-4, the V gene TRBV4-1; D might be TRBD1 (5 bases). Per germline, CDR1 MGHRA and CDR2 YSYEKL. V lost 3 bases and J 0 bases, leaving 14 bases between the germline ends. The CDR3 length is 17 residues. The CDR3 loop is CASSQYPTGATNEKLFF. The CDR3 DNA follows: TGCGCCAGCAGCCAGTACCCCACAGGAGCAACTAATGAAAAACTGTTTTTT.

The V and J genes are TRBV19 and TRBJ1-6; D unresolved. CDR1 is LNHDA and CDR2 is SQIVND in the germline V gene (reference sequence). Trimming stripped 2 bases from V and 10 bases from J, with 9 bases between. The length of the CDR3 is 13 residues. The CDR3 coding sequence is TGTGCCAGTAGTATATCCCTATACTCACCCCTCCACTTT. Translation gives CASSISLYSPLHF. The complete variable domain, with remaining parts taken from reference TRBV19 and TRBJ1-6, reads DGGITQSPKYLFRKEGQNVTLSCEQNLNHDAMYWYRQDPGQGLRLIYYSQIVNDFQKGDIAEGYSVSREKKESFPLTVTSAQKNPTAFYLCASSISLYSPLHFGNGTRLTVT.

A remark on this clonotype: Sequence at one end of the junction differs from germline and may be a read error. The CDR3 here is CASSLARGLNTGAFF. The CDR3 coding sequence is TGCGCCAGCAGCTTGGCCAGGGGGCTGAACACTGGAGCTTTCTTT. V usage is TRBV5-1 and J usage is TRBJ1-1; TRBD1 agrees at 8 bases. Per the germline V gene, CDR1 is SGHRS and CDR2 is YFSETQ. This CDR3 region has 15 residues.

As concerns this clonotype: This could be a read error, since a much larger clone is one nucleotide away. The rearrangement joins TRBV5-1 to TRBJ2-7, with a weak D call TRBD1 (6 bases). Germline CDR1 is SGHRS and CDR2 is YFSETQ. This CDR3 is built from 13 residues. The V end lost 3 bases, the J end lost 8 bases, and 15 bases lay between the germline ends. For the CDR3, the DNA is TGCGCCAGCAGCTCATACAGGGTGGACAAGCAGTACTTC. Translating gives CASSSYRVDKQYF.

At least ten counts were recorded for this clonotype. CDR3 bases: TGTGCCAGCAGTTACCGACCCGGGACAGAGCAGTTCTTC. Residues: CASSYRPGTEQFF. V gene TRBV6-1 combines with J gene TRBJ2-1; a possible D gene is TRBD1 (6 bases). Trimming pared 5 bases from V and 10 bases from J, leaving 15 bases between. This CDR3 is built from 13 residues. The germline CDR1 and CDR2 sequences are MNHNS and SASEGT.

This clonotype showed up many times. This sequence joins TRBV7-2 and TRBJ1-5; no clear D. Germline V gene sequence: CDR1 SGHTA, CDR2 FQGNSA. V lost 0 bases, J lost 0 bases, and 3 bases lay in between. CDR3 length: 14 residues. In DNA form, the CDR3 reads TGTGCCAGCAGCTTAGCAGGTAGCAATCAGCCCCAGCATTTT. Protein sequence: CASSLAGSNQPQHF.

For this clonotype: One junction end does not reproduce the germline sequence, and a read error may be involved. The CDR3 protein is CASSLRDFLGPDTQYF. As DNA, the CDR3 is TGCGCCAGCAGCCTCCGGGACTTCCTTGGGCCAGATACGCAGTATTTT. V is TRBV7-9 and J is TRBJ2-3; TRBD2 is a possible D gene (6 bases). Germline V gives CDR1 SEHNR, CDR2 FQNEAQ (reference sequence). This CDR3 contains 16 residues.

This clonotype was counted many times. The chain carries TRBV11-3 and TRBJ1-1, with 7 positions matching TRBD1. The CDR3 is 14 residues long. CDR1 and CDR2 from the germline V gene are SGHNT and YENEEA. V lost 0 bases, J lost 5 bases, and 3 bases stayed unmatched. DNA for the CDR3: TGTGCCAGCAGCTTAGAAGACAGGGCAACTGAAGCTTTCTTT. Translation gives CASSLEDRATEAFF.

The chain joins TRBV5-1 to TRBJ2-5; perhaps TRBD2 as D (6 bases). This CDR3 has 17 amino acids. CDR1 and CDR2 (germline): SGHRS, YFSETQ. Trimming removed 4 bases from V and 5 bases from J, with 24 bases in between. CDR3 sequence (DNA): TGCGCCAGCAGCGGGTTTGGAGGGCCTAGTCCCGGGGAGACCCAGTACTTC. Its protein is CASSGFGGPSPGETQYF.

This clonotype came up a few times. The J gene is TRBJ2-7, the V gene TRBV2; 9 bases are shared with TRBD2. This CDR3 spans 15 amino acids. The germline V gene encodes CDR1 SNHLY and CDR2 FYNNEI. J was trimmed by 6 bases and V by 6 bases; bases with no gene match: 12. As DNA, the CDR3 is TGTGCCAGCAGCCCCCCTCCGGGACTAGCAGTCGAGCAGTACTTC. Encoded protein: CASSPPPGLAVEQYF.

This clonotype was observed at least ten times. Germline is not matched at one junction end, which may reflect a read error. This chain joins TRBV3-1 and TRBJ2-7; the match to TRBD1 covers 11 bases. The V gene's germline CDR1 is LGHDT and CDR2 YNNKEL (reference sequence). The CDR3 sequence is 15 residues long. CDR3 DNA sequence: TGTGCCGGCAGCCCGACCGGGACAGGGGGGTACGAGCAGTACTTC. This sequence encodes CAGSPTGTGGYEQYF.

This chain joins TRBV11-2 and TRBJ2-2; 8 bases are shared with TRBD2. From germline, CDR1 is SGHAT and CDR2 FQNNGV. This CDR3 contains 15 residues. Unmatched junction bases numbered 4, after V lost 5 bases and J lost 2 bases. The CDR3 protein is CASSPRGANTGELFF. The CDR3 bases are TGTGCCAGCAGCCCGCGGGGGGCAAACACCGGGGAGCTGTTTTTT.

This clonotype was observed many times. The V gene is TRBV13, the J gene TRBJ2-3, with D tentatively TRBD1 (5 bases). V dropped 3 bases and J dropped 2 bases, with 9 bases sitting between them. Germline V gene data show CDR1 as PRHDT and CDR2 as FYEKMQ (reference sequence). CDR3 length: 14 amino acids. CDR3 in amino acids: CASSLGRATDTQYF. The CDR3 coding sequence is TGTGCCAGCAGCTTGGGCAGGGCCACAGATACGCAGTATTTT.

This clonotype turned up a few times. The V call is TRBV5-1, the J call TRBJ1-4; D is perhaps TRBD1 (6 bases). This CDR3 comprises 16 residues. CDR1 is SGHRS and CDR2 is YFSETQ in the germline V gene. V dropped 3 bases and J dropped 8 bases, with 20 bases sitting between them. The CDR3 coding sequence is TGCGCCAGCAGCTCGACTAGGACAGATATGGGGGAAAAACTGTTTTTT. Translation gives CASSSTRTDMGEKLFF.

This clonotype was observed at least ten times. The rearrangement links TRBV3-1 to TRBJ1-1; D gene unclear. The V and J ends lost 1 base and 1 base respectively, with 10 bases between them. Looked up from germline, CDR1 is LGHDT and CDR2 is YNNKEL (reference sequence). CDR3 size: 15 residues. CDR3 sequence (DNA): TGTGCCAGCAGCCAAGGGGCCATTCCGAACACTGAAGCTTTCTTT. Amino acid sequence: CASSQGAIPNTEAFF. Full variable domain (missing parts from reference TRBV3-1 and TRBJ1-1): DTAVSQTPKYLVTQMGNDKSIKCEQNLGHDTMYWYKQDSKKFLKIMFSYNNKELIINETVPNRFSPKSPDKAHLNLHINSLELGDSAVYFCASSQGAIPNTEAFFGQGTRLTVV.

This clonotype was detected many times. The chain carries TRBV4-2 and TRBJ1-1, with 7 nucleotides matching TRBD1. The CDR3 has 17 amino acids. Germline V lookup: CDR1 LGHNA, CDR2 YNFKEQ. Unmatched junction bases numbered 8, after V lost 0 bases and J lost 1 base. The CDR3 is CASSQESRDRWNTEAFF. The CDR3 DNA follows: TGTGCCAGCAGCCAAGAGAGTCGGGACAGATGGAACACTGAAGCTTTCTTT.

The chain recombines TRBV25-1 with TRBJ1-2, with no clear D. This CDR3 has 12 amino acids. The germline V gene encodes CDR1 MGHDK and CDR2 SYGVNS. V dropped 4 bases and J dropped 4 bases, with 7 bases sitting between them. As DNA, the CDR3 is TGTGCCAGCAGTGCCGGTATCTATGGCTACACCTTC. This sequence encodes CASSAGIYGYTF.

This clonotype has ten or more counts. J is TRBJ2-2 and V is TRBV30; tentatively, D is TRBD1 (6 bases). The CDR3 sequence is 15 residues long. The ends were cut back, 1 base at V and 3 bases at J, with 12 bases in the middle. Germline V gene data show CDR1 as GTSNPN and CDR2 as SVGIG (reference sequence). CDR3 DNA sequence: TGTGCCTGGAGTGGACAGGCACTATACACCGGGGAGCTGTTTTTT. This codes for CAWSGQALYTGELFF.

This clonotype was recorded a few times. V and J are TRBV19 and TRBJ2-2; D is unresolved. The CDR3 has 16 residues. Germline CDR1 LNHDA, CDR2 SQIVND (reference sequence). V lost 6 bases, J lost 1 base, and 15 bases lay in between. The CDR3 loop is CASRPEDTRNTGELFF. The CDR3 DNA sequence: TGTGCCAGTAGGCCCGAAGACACGAGGAACACCGGGGAGCTGTTTTTT.

Remarks on this clonotype: A much more abundant neighbour one base away suggests this may be a read error. J is TRBJ1-1 and V is TRBV7-2; D remains ambiguous. Germline-derived CDR1 and CDR2 are SGHTA and FQGNSA. This CDR3 is built from 13 residues. Trimming took off 2 bases at V and 11 bases at J, with 15 bases between the two ends. CDR3 DNA: TGTACCAGCAGCTTATGGCGGAGTTTTGAGGCTTTCTTT. Amino acid sequence: CTSSLWRSFEAFF.

This clonotype was detected many times. The chain links TRBV5-5 to TRBJ2-1; D is undetermined. CDR1 SGHKS and CDR2 YYEKEE come from the germline V gene (reference sequence). V lost 2 bases and J lost 4, with 10 bases in between. This CDR3 has 14 residues. This CDR3 reads CASSLPNFYNEQFF. CDR3 in DNA: TGTGCCAGCAGCTTACCCAACTTTTACAATGAGCAGTTCTTC.

Ten or more counts support this clonotype. The gene calls are TRBV4-1 and TRBJ2-7; TRBD2 might be the D (6 bases). This CDR3 region has 16 residues. Germline loops: CDR1 MGHRA, CDR2 YSYEKL. V was clipped by 0 bases and J by 3 bases, with 15 bases between them. CDR3 coding DNA: TGCGCCAGCAGCCAAGATGGTTTCCGGGAGTACTACGAGCAGTACTTC. Its protein is CASSQDGFREYYEQYF.